The sequence of this TCR beta chain was determined in a study of T cell responses to AZD1222 COVID-19 vaccine. This clone has a single count. What it binds is not known. Measured with immunoSEQ multiplex PCR; TCRdb has only the in-frame clones, and not every one. Among about 73,000 clones, roughly 89% were seen once, and the ten largest hold 9.3%. Study-level points and caveats: Recipients of two AZD1222 doses showed rising Spike-specific TCR breadth and depth. Females made up more of the donors, who were largely white British, and clonal diversity may have come out too low.

The CDR3 extends over 16 amino acids. The V gene's germline CDR1 is SQVTM and CDR2 ANQGSEA. Trimming stripped 0 bases from V and 0 bases from J, with 14 bases between. The chain combines TRBV29-1 with TRBJ1-2; perhaps TRBD1 as D (5 bases). This TCR came from an adult who received the AZD1222 COVID-19 vaccine. Sequences were derived from peripheral blood, sampled 28 days after the second AZD1222 dose. CDR3 nucleotide sequence: TGCAGCGTTGAAGATTCCGCAGGGAAGTCTAACTATGGCTACACCTTC. Translated: CSVEDSAGKSNYGYTF.